The 14 T cell receptor beta chains listed next were all sequenced from one sample in a study of Graves' ophthalmopathy and Graves' hyperthyroidism. RNA served as the template for amplifying TCR beta CDR3 regions. Second-round multiplex PCR came after a first-round RT-PCR that employed HTBI primers. Each CDR3 protein is one row after TCRdb ran MiXCR on the multiplex PCR reads. This sample yields about 400,000 distinct CDR3 sequences, of which roughly 21% are seen a single time; around 3.2% belongs to the top ten. Sequencing used peripheral blood. The receptors stem from a woman younger than 30 with stable Graves' hyperthyroidism.

In nucleotides, the CDR3 is TGTGCCAGCAGTTACTCAGGGGACAGGGTTACTGAAGCTTTCTTT. The encoded protein is CASSYSGDRVTEAFF. The chain uses TRBV6-5 and TRBJ1-1; 9 nucleotides agree with TRBD1. V shed 0 bases and J 5 bases; nucleotides not matched to a gene: 4. The CDR3 contains 15 residues. The germline CDR1 and CDR2 sequences are MNHEY and SVGAGI.

The chain has TRBV6-1 and TRBJ2-7; 13 bases line up with TRBD2. Trimming at V came to 6 bases and at J to 4 bases, leaving 9 bases not matched to a gene. The CDR3 spans 16 residues. In germline, CDR1 is MNHNS, CDR2 SASEGT. The CDR3 loop reads CASSVIRTSGGYEQYF. For the CDR3, the DNA is TGTGCCAGCAGCGTAATCAGGACTAGCGGGGGTTACGAGCAGTACTTC.

This clonotype came up a few times. The chain couples TRBV9 to TRBJ1-1, with D maybe TRBD1 (5 bases). With 3 bases removed from V and 0 bases from J, the gap between germline ends came to 18 bases. Germline V gene data show CDR1 as SGDLS and CDR2 as YYNGEE. CDR3 length: 17 amino acids. The DNA for the CDR3 is TGTGCCAGCAGCGCTCCGCGGGGCAGGGTCATGAACACTGAAGCTTTCTTT. Translating it yields CASSAPRGRVMNTEAFF.

This clonotype showed up many times. The chain employs TRBV3-1 and TRBJ1-1, with a possible D match to TRBD1 (6 bases). Trimming shortened V by 2 bases and J by 6 bases, and 16 bases separated the two germline ends. The CDR3 has 15 amino acids. The germline CDR1 and CDR2 sequences are LGHDT and YNNKEL (reference sequence). CDR3 sequence: CASSQRRGGVPEAFF. The CDR3 DNA is TGTGCCAGCAGCCAACGCCGAGGGGGAGTACCTGAAGCTTTCTTT. Drawing the rest from reference TRBV3-1 and TRBJ1-1, the complete variable domain is DTAVSQTPKYLVTQMGNDKSIKCEQNLGHDTMYWYKQDSKKFLKIMFSYNNKELIINETVPNRFSPKSPDKAHLNLHINSLELGDSAVYFCASSQRRGGVPEAFFGQGTRLTVV.

This clonotype was seen ten or more times. The rearrangement uses TRBV28 and TRBJ1-2, with D tentatively TRBD1 (6 bases). Per germline, CDR1 MDHEN and CDR2 SYDVKM. Trimming shortened V by 3 bases and J by 7 bases, and 15 bases separated the two germline ends. The CDR3 length is 14 residues. The CDR3 DNA sequence: TGTGCCAGCAGTTTGGAGACAGGTATACGTGGCTACACCTTC. It specifies CASSLETGIRGYTF.

In its sample, this clonotype was seen many times. This chain uses TRBV6-1 with TRBJ2-7, with 9 bases matching TRBD2. The CDR3 consists of 15 residues. V dropped 2 bases and J dropped 2; count of bases not matched to a gene: 4. Germline V CDR1 and CDR2: MNHNS, SASEGT. CDR3 protein: CASSESLAGTYEQYF. The DNA of the CDR3 is TGTGCCAGCAGTGAATCCCTAGCGGGAACCTACGAGCAGTACTTC.

This clonotype was seen only a few times. This may be a read error, as it is one base from a much larger clone. This chain connects TRBV28 to TRBJ2-5; 13 bases align to TRBD2. Germline CDR1 is MDHEN and CDR2 is SYDVKM. The CDR3 has 15 amino acids. The CDR3 DNA follows: TGTGCCAGCAATTCACTAGCGGGAGGGCAAGAGACCAAGTACTTC. Protein product: CASNSLAGGQETKYF.

This clonotype was counted ten times or more. The chain couples TRBV12-3 or TRBV12-4 to TRBJ2-7, with D unresolved. With 7 bases removed from V and 5 bases from J, the gap between germline ends came to 18 bases. The CDR3 extends over 14 amino acids. CDR3: CASTFQAIVNEQYF. CDR3 nucleotide sequence: TGTGCCAGCACCTTTCAGGCTATCGTCAACGAGCAGTACTTC.

A note on this clonotype: A clone one base away is much larger, so this may be a read error. In this CDR3 the conserved last residue, phenylalanine or tryptophan, is missing, so a read error is likely. This chain joins TRBV20-1 and TRBJ2-7; D tentatively reads TRBD1 or TRBD2 (5 bases each). The V end was cut by 5 bases, the J end by 3 bases, with 23 bases between. Germline-derived CDR1 and CDR2 are DFQATT and SNEGSKA (reference sequence). This CDR3 has 16 residues. CDR3 residues: CSAEPGRQTGNYEQYY. CDR3 DNA sequence: TGCAGTGCTGAACCGGGACGACAGACTGGGAACTACGAGCAGTACTAC.

The V and J genes are TRBV4-1 and TRBJ2-7; D is unresolved. This CDR3 spans 13 amino acids. Trimming removed 1 base at V and 3 bases at J, with 7 bases between. From germline, CDR1 is MGHRA and CDR2 YSYEKL. CDR3 sequence: CASSQVLDYEQYF. In DNA form, the CDR3 reads TGCGCCAGCAGCCAAGTCCTGGACTACGAGCAGTACTTC.

This clonotype was seen ten or more times. This chain links TRBV6-1 with TRBJ2-7; 9 bases match TRBD2. This CDR3 has 18 amino acids. Trimming at V came to 0 bases and at J to 3 bases, leaving 12 bases not matched to a gene. The V gene's germline CDR1 is MNHNS and CDR2 SASEGT. CDR3 protein: CASSEALAGIPPHYEQYF. The CDR3 DNA reads as TGTGCCAGCAGTGAAGCCCTAGCGGGAATCCCCCCACACTACGAGCAGTACTTC.

The gene calls are TRBV30 and TRBJ1-2, with D unresolved. Germline V gives CDR1 GTSNPN, CDR2 SVGIG (reference sequence). The ends were cut back, 0 bases at V and 6 bases at J, with 8 bases in the middle. CDR3 length: 12 residues. CDR3 DNA: TGTGCCTGGAGTGTACGAGTCCATGGCTACACCTTC. It encodes CAWSVRVHGYTF. Together with reference TRBV30 and TRBJ1-2, the CDR3 gives the full variable domain: SQTIHQWPATLVQPVGSPLSLECTVEGTSNPNLYWYRQAAGRGLQLLFYSVGIGQISSEVPQNLSASRPQDRQFILSSKKLLLSDSGFYLCAWSVRVHGYTFGSGTRLTVV.

This clonotype was counted at least ten times. This rearrangement joins TRBV7-3 to TRBJ2-5; D is ambiguous. The V gene lost 1 base and the J gene lost 4 bases, with 16 bases spanning the gap. The CDR3 is 16 residues long. Per the germline V gene, CDR1 is SGHTA and CDR2 is FQGTGA. The CDR3 region is CASSLRVPSLRETQYF. DNA of the CDR3: TGTGCCAGCAGCTTAAGGGTCCCCAGTCTGAGAGAGACCCAGTACTTC. The full variable domain, in which reference TRBV7-3 and TRBJ2-5 provide the parts outside the CDR3, is GAGVSQTPSNKVTEKGKYVELRCDPISGHTALYWYRQSLGQGPEFLIYFQGTGAADDSGLPNDRFFAVRPEGSVSTLKIQRTERGDSAVYLCASSLRVPSLRETQYFGPGTRLLVL.

This chain connects TRBV28 to TRBJ1-6; no reliable D call. The CDR3 length is 14 residues. Trimming pared 2 bases from V and 7 bases from J, leaving 9 bases between. CDR1 and CDR2 from the germline V gene are MDHEN and SYDVKM. CDR3 bases: TGTGCCAGCAGTTTACCCCAAGCCAATTCACCCCTCCACTTT. Translated, it gives CASSLPQANSPLHF. Drawing the rest from reference TRBV28 and TRBJ1-6, the complete variable domain is DVKVTQSSRYLVKRTGEKVFLECVQDMDHENMFWYRQDPGLGLRLIYFSYDVKMKEKGDIPEGYSVSREKKERFSLILESASTNQTSMYLCASSLPQANSPLHFGNGTRLTVT.